This TCR beta chain was sequenced in a study of T cell responses to AZD1222 COVID-19 vaccine. The sample holds a few counts of this clone. Method: immunoSEQ multiplex PCR; TCRdb's copy keeps in-frame clones and lacks some. The repertoire holds under 150,000 clones, with 93% as singletons. In germline, CDR1 is MNHEY, CDR2 SMNVEV (reference sequence). Trimming removed 4 bases from V and 2 bases from J, with 9 bases in between. There are 14 residues in the CDR3. The V and J genes are TRBV27 and TRBJ2-1; D not resolved. The clonotype originates from an adult in good health. Specimen: peripheral blood, collected on day 0 of AZD1222 vaccination. The CDR3 protein is CASSSRRTYNEQFF. The CDR3 DNA is TGTGCCAGCAGTTCTCGACGGACCTACAATGAGCAGTTCTTC.